The next 17 T cell receptor beta chains were all read from a single sample in a study of shared clonotypes between healthy human individuals. Profiling relied on immunoSEQ multiplex PCR, and the TCRdb table lists in-frame clones only, not all of them. This sample has fewer than 1.8 million clones; approximately 98.5% occur once, and the top ten carry 0.36%. The specimen sequenced was naive CD4+ T cells sorted from blood. Subset denoted: CD45RA+ positively selected. Source of these receptors: a man aged 30 to 39 in good health.

CDR3 DNA sequence: TGTGCCAGCAGCCCTGACTTGTGGGCCTATGGCTACACCTTC. Translation gives CASSPDLWAYGYTF. This chain connects TRBV11-2 to TRBJ1-2; D gene unclear. The CDR3 is 14 amino acids. Germline V CDR1 and CDR2: SGHAT, FQNNGV. Trimming took off 5 bases at V and 4 bases at J, with 14 bases between the two ends.

This chain uses TRBV11-3 with TRBJ2-7; the D gene is possibly TRBD1 (5 bases). The V end was cut by 5 bases, the J end by 3 bases, with 8 bases between. From germline, CDR1 is SGHNT and CDR2 YENEEA. This CDR3 has 12 residues. CDR3 in DNA: TGTGCCAGCAGCACAGGTTACTACGAGCAGTACTTC. It is translated as CASSTGYYEQYF. The full variable domain, its missing parts supplied by reference TRBV11-3 and TRBJ2-7, is EAGVVQSPRYKIIEKKQPVAFWCNPISGHNTLYWYLQNLGQGPELLIRYENEEAVDDSQLPKDRFSAERLKGVDSTLKIQPAELGDSAVYLCASSTGYYEQYFGPGTRLTVT.

The rearrangement joins TRBV28 to TRBJ1-5; the match to TRBD1 covers 7 bases. Germline CDR1 reads MDHEN; CDR2 reads SYDVKM. J was trimmed by 3 bases and V by 8 bases; bases with no gene match: 10. The CDR3 runs 15 residues. The CDR3 bases are TGTGCCAGCGCTAAATCAGACAGGGTCAATCAGCCCCAGCATTTT. This sequence encodes CASAKSDRVNQPQHF.

J is TRBJ2-4 and V is TRBV11-2; possible D gene TRBD2, 6 bases. Trimming pared 4 bases from V and 6 bases from J, leaving 13 bases between. The germline V gene encodes CDR1 SGHAT and CDR2 FQNNGV. The CDR3 runs 14 residues. The CDR3 DNA reads as TGTGCCAGCAGCTCGACTAGTCCTAGAAACATTCAGTACTTC. This translates into CASSSTSPRNIQYF.

V usage is TRBV18 and J usage is TRBJ1-3; 11 bases are shared with TRBD1. Germline V gene lookup returns CDR1 KGHSH and CDR2 LQKENI. The V segment lost 2 bases and the J segment 1 base; nucleotides outside the gene matches: 4. CDR3 size: 17 residues. The CDR3 here is CASSPWTGGVSGNTIYF. The CDR3 DNA follows: TGTGCCAGCTCACCATGGACAGGGGGCGTATCTGGAAACACCATATATTTT.

J is TRBJ2-7 and V is TRBV25-1; D may be TRBD1 or TRBD2 (5 bases each). Germline CDR1 reads MGHDK; CDR2 reads SYGVNS. The CDR3 is 14 amino acids. Deletions cut 4 bases from V and 9 bases from J, with 19 bases between. CDR3 DNA: TGTGCCAGCAGTGTATCCGGGACGCACTCGGGGCAGTACTTC. It encodes CASSVSGTHSGQYF.

This sequence joins TRBV14 and TRBJ2-5, with D perhaps TRBD1 (5 bases). The CDR3 contains 15 residues. Germline-derived CDR1 and CDR2 are SGHDN and FVKESK. V lost 0 bases to trimming and J lost 5 bases, with 13 bases between them. The CDR3 region is CASSQDWGGAETQYF. The DNA of the CDR3 is TGTGCCAGCAGCCAAGATTGGGGCGGTGCCGAGACCCAGTACTTC.

The V gene is TRBV28, the J gene TRBJ1-3; D is perhaps TRBD1 (6 bases). This CDR3 contains 15 residues. The V gene's germline CDR1 is MDHEN and CDR2 SYDVKM. Trimming took 5 bases from V and 0 from J, leaving 11 bases between them. CDR3 sequence: CASSMGTLSGNTIYF. CDR3 nucleotides: TGTGCCAGCAGTATGGGGACACTCTCTGGAAACACCATATATTTT.

The CDR3 coding sequence is TGTGCCAGCAGTCAGGGGCAGCCGAGCAATCAGCCCCAGCATTTT. It yields the protein CASSQGQPSNQPQHF. V gene TRBV6-5 combines with J gene TRBJ1-5; D might be TRBD1 (6 bases). The germline CDR1 and CDR2 sequences are MNHEY and SVGAGI. The V gene lost 5 bases and the J gene lost 1 base, with 12 bases spanning the gap. CDR3 length: 15 residues.

The rearrangement links TRBV2 to TRBJ1-1, with no clear D. This CDR3 region has 13 residues. V lost 9 bases to trimming and J lost 1 base, with 12 bases between them. The germline gives CDR1 SNHLY, CDR2 FYNNEI. The CDR3 loop reads CASSQERNTEAFF. The CDR3 DNA follows: TGTGCCAGTTCCCAGGAAAGGAACACTGAAGCTTTCTTT.

V gene TRBV9 combines with J gene TRBJ2-3; 8 nucleotides align to TRBD1. This CDR3 has 15 residues. Germline V gives CDR1 SGDLS, CDR2 YYNGEE. V shed 0 bases and J 5 bases; nucleotides not matched to a gene: 5. The CDR3 reads CASSVVTGGGDTQYF. In DNA form, the CDR3 reads TGTGCCAGCAGCGTAGTTACAGGGGGAGGAGATACGCAGTATTTT.

The CDR3 sequence: CASSPGRGITGELFF. The CDR3, as DNA: TGTGCCAGCAGCCCGGGAAGGGGTATCACCGGGGAGCTGTTTTTT. The V gene is TRBV28, the J gene TRBJ2-2, with D possibly being TRBD1 or TRBD2 (5 bases each). V lost 6 bases, J lost 4 bases, and 15 bases lay in between. Germline V CDR1 and CDR2: MDHEN, SYDVKM. The CDR3 has 15 residues.

V and J are TRBV5-4 and TRBJ2-1; 12 positions match TRBD2. The CDR3 has 15 amino acids. Looked up from germline, CDR1 is SGHNT and CDR2 is YYREEE (reference sequence). The trim removed 3 bases at V and 6 bases at J, leaving 4 bases unmatched. The CDR3 reads CASSSSGRASNEQFF. The CDR3 DNA follows: TGTGCCAGCAGCTCTAGCGGGAGGGCATCCAATGAGCAGTTCTTC.

The chain is built from TRBV5-6 and TRBJ2-7, with D perhaps matching TRBD1 or TRBD2 (5 bases each). CDR3 length: 14 amino acids. V lost 4 bases, J lost 7 bases, and 18 bases lay in between. Germline lookup yields CDR1 SGHDT and CDR2 YYEEEE. The CDR3 nucleotides read TGTGCCAGCAGCCTCCTGAGGGGAGCAGGGGAGCAGTACTTC. As protein: CASSLLRGAGEQYF.

This clone occurred once. The rearrangement uses TRBV27 and TRBJ2-2; TRBD1 or TRBD2 may be the D gene (6 bases each). The germline CDR1 and CDR2 sequences are MNHEY and SMNVEV (reference sequence). The CDR3 is 12 amino acids. Trimming shortened V by 7 bases and J by 6 bases, and 9 bases separated the two germline ends. CDR3 DNA sequence: TGTGCCAGCACCGGGGGCGCCGGGGAGCTGTTTTTT. This sequence encodes CASTGGAGELFF.

This chain uses TRBV4-2 with TRBJ1-3; D gene unclear. This CDR3 is built from 16 residues. Germline CDR1 reads LGHNA; CDR2 reads YNFKEQ. V lost 0 bases and J 1 base, leaving 10 bases between the germline ends. CDR3 loop: CASSQDWSASGNTIYF. The CDR3 nucleotides are TGTGCCAGCAGCCAAGACTGGTCAGCTTCTGGAAACACCATATATTTT.

V is TRBV18 and J is TRBJ2-5; D not certain. Trimming left V 3 bases short and J 9 bases short, with 11 bases between. Looked up from germline, CDR1 is KGHSH and CDR2 is LQKENI. CDR3 size: 12 residues. CDR3 residues: CASSPSSEAQYF. For the CDR3, the DNA is TGTGCCAGCTCACCGTCAAGTGAGGCCCAGTACTTC.